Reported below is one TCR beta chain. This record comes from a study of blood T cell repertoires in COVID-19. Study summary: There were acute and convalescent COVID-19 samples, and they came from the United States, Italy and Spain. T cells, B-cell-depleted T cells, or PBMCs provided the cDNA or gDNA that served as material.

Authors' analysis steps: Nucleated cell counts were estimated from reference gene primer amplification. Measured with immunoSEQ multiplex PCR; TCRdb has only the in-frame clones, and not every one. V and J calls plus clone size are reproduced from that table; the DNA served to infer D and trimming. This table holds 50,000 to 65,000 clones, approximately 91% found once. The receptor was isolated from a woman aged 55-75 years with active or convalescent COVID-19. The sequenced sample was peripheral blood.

CDR3 nucleotide sequence: TGTGCCAGCAGGGGGGACAGGGCTCCCTACGAGCAGTACTTC. Translating gives CASRGDRAPYEQYF. The chain has TRBV27 and TRBJ2-7; 9 bases are a match to TRBD1. The CDR3 has 14 amino acids. CDR1 is MNHEY and CDR2 is SMNVEV in the germline V gene (reference sequence). V dropped 6 bases and J dropped 2; count of bases not matched to a gene: 5.